A single sample gave rise to the 19 T cell receptor beta chains below, sequenced in a study of shared T cell receptors in the human thymus. Sequencing was performed with immunoSEQ multiplex PCR; in TCRdb, only in-frame clones are kept and a portion is missing. The sample consists of about 380,000 clones, 85% to 95% of them appearing once. The specimen sequenced was thymocytes. The receptors were gathered from a human donor.

The chain carries TRBV11-1 and TRBJ2-1; D is unclear. CDR1 is SGHAT, CDR2 FQDESV, per germline (reference sequence). V gave up 3 bases and J gave up 4 bases, with 16 bases separating them. The CDR3 has 16 residues. CDR3 in amino acids: CASSLNSYLIYNEQFF. CDR3 sequence (DNA): TGTGCCAGCAGCTTGAACTCCTACCTAATATACAATGAGCAGTTCTTC.

This sequence joins TRBV6-1 and TRBJ1-1; 8 bases are a match to TRBD1. This CDR3 spans 15 amino acids. The junction had 7 bases not matched to a gene; V was cut back by 7 bases and J by 0 bases. CDR1 and CDR2 (germline): MNHNS, SASEGT. The CDR3 DNA follows: TGTGCCAGCACAGGACAGGGTTTTATGAACACTGAAGCTTTCTTT. It specifies CASTGQGFMNTEAFF.

V usage is TRBV28 and J usage is TRBJ1-4; 7 bases map to TRBD1. This CDR3 spans 15 amino acids. The V and J ends lost 5 bases and 7 bases, in that order; junction bases with no gene match: 10. Germline V gene sequence: CDR1 MDHEN, CDR2 SYDVKM. DNA of the CDR3: TGTGCCAGCAGTAAAGACAGGGTAATTGGTGAAAAACTGTTTTTT. Protein sequence: CASSKDRVIGEKLFF.

This chain joins TRBV28 and TRBJ1-2, with D tentatively TRBD1 (5 bases). V lost 2 bases to trimming and J lost 8 bases, with 15 bases between them. The CDR3 has 14 amino acids. Germline CDR1 and CDR2: MDHEN and SYDVKM. CDR3 sequence (DNA): TGTGCCAGCAGTTTAGGACGGGACGTCGAGGGCTACACCTTC. Protein: CASSLGRDVEGYTF.

The J gene is TRBJ2-1, the V gene TRBV10-3; 7 nucleotides line up with TRBD2. With 6 bases clipped from V and 4 bases from J, the junction kept 9 bases outside the gene matches. Looked up from germline, CDR1 is ENHRY and CDR2 is SYGVKD. The length of the CDR3 is 15 residues. CDR3 region: CAISGGTRDYNEQFF. The CDR3 DNA follows: TGTGCCATCAGCGGGGGGACCAGAGATTACAATGAGCAGTTCTTC.

The V and J genes are TRBV6-5 and TRBJ2-7; 12 bases match TRBD1. Looked up from germline, CDR1 is MNHEY and CDR2 is SVGAGI. This CDR3 is 15 amino acids long. J gave up 3 bases and V 5 bases, and 5 bases lay outside the gene matches. CDR3 DNA sequence: TGTGCCAGCAGTCGAGGGGACAGGGGGCTCTACGAGCAGTACTTC. It translates to CASSRGDRGLYEQYF.

This chain joins TRBV27 and TRBJ1-2; TRBD1 might be the D (5 bases). Trimming removed 7 bases from V and 11 bases from J, with 14 bases in between. The V gene's germline CDR1 is MNHEY and CDR2 SMNVEV (reference sequence). This CDR3 is built from 11 residues. CDR3 amino acids: CASKSGQLYTF. CDR3 in DNA: TGTGCCAGCAAGTCAGGGCAACTGTACACCTTC.

The rearrangement joins TRBV11-2 to TRBJ2-2, with TRBD2 matching over 9 bases. Unmatched junction bases numbered 7, after V lost 0 bases and J lost 2 bases. Germline CDR1 and CDR2: SGHAT and FQNNGV. The CDR3 is made up of 18 amino acids. CDR3 region: CASSLESASGNNTGELFF. CDR3 bases: TGTGCCAGCAGCTTAGAGTCGGCTAGCGGGAATAACACCGGGGAGCTGTTTTTT.

The chain is built from TRBV7-6 and TRBJ2-7; possible D gene TRBD2, 5 bases. The CDR3 consists of 13 residues. Trimming took off 5 bases at V and 5 bases at J, with 13 bases between the two ends. CDR1 and CDR2 (germline): SGHVS, FNYEAQ. CDR3 in DNA: TGTGCCAGCAGCCTTAGCGTCGGAGACGAGCAGTACTTC. This encodes CASSLSVGDEQYF.

J is TRBJ1-1 and V is TRBV7-3, with TRBD1 matching over 12 bases. Germline values: CDR1 SGHTA, CDR2 FQGTGA. CDR3 size: 14 residues. Trimming took 4 bases from V and 6 from J; bases not matched to a gene: 3. The DNA of the CDR3 is TGTGCCAGCAGCTCGGGACAGGGGGCTTCTGAAGCTTTCTTT. Translation gives CASSSGQGASEAFF.

The chain carries TRBV15 and TRBJ1-2; a possible D gene is TRBD1 (6 bases). V was shortened by 8 bases and J by 6 bases, with 19 bases between the two germline ends. The CDR3 extends over 14 amino acids. Per the germline V gene, CDR1 is LNHNV and CDR2 is YYDKDF (reference sequence). The CDR3 nucleotides are TGTGCCACCGGCCGAAGGCGAGCAGGGGATGGCTACACCTTC. This encodes CATGRRRAGDGYTF. Complete variable domain (other parts from reference TRBV15 and TRBJ1-2): DAMVIQNPRYQVTQFGKPVTLSCSQTLNHNVMYWYQQKSSQAPKLLFHYYDKDFNNEADTPDNFQSRRPNTSFCFLDIRSPGLGDTAMYLCATGRRRAGDGYTFGSGTRLTVV.

V usage is TRBV7-2 and J usage is TRBJ2-5; D is tentatively TRBD1 or TRBD2 (5 bases each). Trimming shortened V by 7 bases and J by 2 bases, and 20 bases separated the two germline ends. Germline V lookup: CDR1 SGHTA, CDR2 FQGNSA. The CDR3 has 16 amino acids. The CDR3 nucleotides read TGTGCCAGCACTTATACCGGGACGGCGTGGCAAGAGACCCAGTACTTC. Protein sequence: CASTYTGTAWQETQYF.

This chain links TRBV28 with TRBJ1-3, with D maybe TRBD1 (5 bases). V shed 1 base and J shed 0 bases, with 19 bases lying between them. Germline V gives CDR1 MDHEN, CDR2 SYDVKM. The CDR3 spans 19 residues. CDR3: CASSLSRTLGRSSGNTIYF. The CDR3 bases are TGTGCCAGCAGTTTATCAAGGACGTTGGGACGGAGCTCTGGAAACACCATATATTTT.

This rearrangement joins TRBV28 to TRBJ2-7; TRBD2 matches at 7 bases. Germline V gene data show CDR1 as MDHEN and CDR2 as SYDVKM. Trimming cost V 3 bases and J 2 bases; bases outside gene matches: 16. This CDR3 has 18 amino acids. The CDR3 nucleotides are TGTGCCAGCAGTTTCATAAGGACTGATGGGCGGGAGCCCTACGAGCAGTACTTC. Encoded protein: CASSFIRTDGREPYEQYF.

The chain uses TRBV27 and TRBJ1-4; no definite D call. The germline gives CDR1 MNHEY, CDR2 SMNVEV (reference sequence). The CDR3 runs to 14 residues. The V end lost 4 bases, the J end lost 0 bases, and 6 bases lay between the germline ends. CDR3 sequence reads: CASSSLPTNEKLFF. CDR3 sequence (DNA): TGTGCCAGCAGTTCCCTGCCAACTAATGAAAAACTGTTTTTT.

The rearrangement joins TRBV10-3 to TRBJ2-1; 7 nucleotides match TRBD2. The CDR3 has 11 residues. J was trimmed by 15 bases and V by 10 bases; bases with no gene match: 12. Germline V CDR1 and CDR2: ENHRY, SYGVKD. CDR3 nucleotide sequence: TGTGCCACCAGGAAGTGGGAGGGAAGGTTCTTC. Protein: CATRKWEGRFF.

The rearrangement links TRBV6-5 to TRBJ1-6; TRBD1 matches 9 bases. The CDR3 has 16 amino acids. Looked up from germline, CDR1 is MNHEY and CDR2 is SVGAGI. With V trimmed by 4 bases and J by 3 bases, 4 bases remained unmatched. Here the CDR3 DNA reads TGTGCCAGCAGTTCCCGGGACAGGGACTATAATTCACCCCTCCACTTT. Protein product: CASSSRDRDYNSPLHF.

The rearrangement joins TRBV19 to TRBJ2-5; maybe TRBD2 (6 bases). This CDR3 is 15 amino acids long. The V gene lost 3 bases and the J gene lost 0 bases, with 11 bases spanning the gap. The V gene's germline CDR1 is LNHDA and CDR2 SQIVND (reference sequence). CDR3 DNA sequence: TGTGCCAGTAGTATTAGTCGGGGGAACCAAGAGACCCAGTACTTC. This encodes CASSISRGNQETQYF.

The chain is built from TRBV27 and TRBJ1-1; D unresolved. This CDR3 region has 14 residues. Germline V gene sequence: CDR1 MNHEY, CDR2 SMNVEV (reference sequence). V was trimmed by 4 bases and J by 0 bases, leaving 9 bases between them. In nucleotides, the CDR3 is TGTGCCAGCAGTTCCTCCCACTTGAACACTGAAGCTTTCTTT. As protein: CASSSSHLNTEAFF.